This T cell receptor (beta chain) stems from a study of T cell clonality in common variable immunodeficiency. Broader study findings: Shared TCRbeta clones were fewer between CVID subjects than controls. Reportedly, TCR beta sequences from common variable immunodeficiency showed fewer deletions and N-nucleotide insertions. Repertoire-complication correlations in CVID were limited by patient heterogeneity.

The V end lost 0 bases, the J end lost 10 bases, and 10 bases lay between the germline ends. This CDR3 comprises 14 residues. CDR1 and CDR2 from the germline V gene are SGHTA and FQGNSA. This table comes from immunoSEQ multiplex PCR, and its TCRdb copy is limited to in-frame clones, with some not included. The sample offers about 19,000 clones and no singletons, the top ten holding around 25%. Notes on this clone: Its antigen is not identified. Read coverage stops 3 residues before the CDR3 terminus; the germline J gene supplies the remainder.

The CVID group had roughly 15 females and around 29 males, mean age around 40. The sample consisted of peripheral blood mononuclear cells. The rearrangement joins TRBV7-2 to TRBJ1-6; D is unresolved. The clonotype comes from a human donor with common variable immunodeficiency. Partial CDR3 DNA: TGTGCCAGCAGCTTAGCAGGGCTCGAATCACCC. This translates into CASSLAGLESP. The complete CDR3 sequence is CASSLAGLESPLHF.